Listed below are T cell receptor beta chains from one sample, sequenced in a study of a mutant IDH1 vaccine in newly diagnosed glioma. Libraries were prepared by immunoSEQ multiplex PCR; TCRdb keeps only in-frame clonotypes and omits some of them. The top ten clones hold less than 0.65% of a sample with about 98,000 clones, about 87% of them seen once. This sample comprised PBMCs, obtained from a glioma patient treated with radiotherapy, temozolomide or both. The source is a woman between 50 and 59 years old with glioma. CDR3s include the opening cysteine and the closing phenylalanine or tryptophan. D genes are given only for firm matches. A clone size is listed for some rows: how often the clone was seen (once, few, many), or a class if it is expanded.

J gene	clone size	D gene	V gene	CDR3 DNA	CDR3 protein
TRBJ2-2	NA	NA	TRBV4-2	TGTGCCAGCAGCCAAGATGGGGTCACCGGGGAGCTGTTTTTT	CASSQDGVTGELFF
TRBJ2-1	NA	TRBD2	TRBV27	TGTGCCAGCACCGTAGCGGGAGGCAGAAACAATGAGCAGTTCTTC	CASTVAGGRNNEQFF
TRBJ2-2	NA	TRBD1	TRBV7-6	TGTGCCAGCAGCTCGACAGGGGGTCCCGGGGAGCTGTTTTTT	CASSSTGGPGELFF
TRBJ1-3	NA	NA	TRBV18	TGTGCCAGCTCTCCCGCGGGCCAAGGAAACACCATATATTTT	CASSPAGQGNTIYF
TRBJ2-3	NA	NA	TRBV27	TGTGCCAGCAGTTCCGCGGAGAACACAGATACGCAGTATTTT	CASSSAENTDTQYF
TRBJ2-3	NA	TRBD2	TRBV19	TGTGCCAGTAGTATTTTTGCGGGGGGCACAGATACGCAGTATTTT	CASSIFAGGTDTQYF
TRBJ1-1	NA	NA	TRBV18	TGTGCCAGCTCACCAAGGAAAATCGACACTGAAGCTTTCTTT	CASSPRKIDTEAFF
TRBJ2-7	NA	NA	TRBV6-5	TGTGCCAGCAGTTACTCGGGGCCGAGCGACGGCTACGAGCAGTACTTC	CASSYSGPSDGYEQYF
TRBJ2-1	NA	TRBD2	TRBV28	TGTGCCAGCTTGGGAGGGAATGAGCAGTTCTTC	CASLGGNEQFF
TRBJ2-7	NA	NA	TRBV5-8	TGTGCCAGCAGCTTAGAACCTTACTCCTACGAGCAGTACTTC	CASSLEPYSYEQYF
TRBJ2-1	NA	TRBD2	TRBV19	TGTGCCAGTAGTATAGTTAGCGGGAGAAACAATGAGCAGTTCTTC	CASSIVSGRNNEQFF
TRBJ2-2	NA	NA	TRBV19	TGTGCCAGTAACAGGGTAGACACCGGGGAGCTGTTTTTT	CASNRVDTGELFF
TRBJ2-6	NA	NA	TRBV5-1	TGCGCCAGCAGCTTGTTCATAACAGGTTCCTCTGGGGCCAACGTCCTGACTTTC	CASSLFITGSSGANVLTF
TRBJ1-6	NA	NA	TRBV5-1	TGCGCCAGCAGCTTTACGGGGACAATCGGTTCACCCCTCCACTTT	CASSFTGTIGSPLHF
TRBJ1-5	NA	NA	TRBV28	TGTGCCAGCAGTTTGATACAGGGAGGCAATCAGCCCCAGCATTTT	CASSLIQGGNQPQHF
TRBJ1-1	once	NA	TRBV29-1	TGCAGCGACCTCGGGTGGGGCACTGAAGCTTTCTTT	CSDLGWGTEAFF
TRBJ1-5	NA	NA	TRBV28	TGTGCCAGCACGTCAGGCGTGGGGGATCAGCCCCAGCATTTT	CASTSGVGDQPQHF
TRBJ1-2	NA	TRBD1	TRBV5-4	TGTGCCAGCAGGGCCGGGACAGGGGAAATCTATGGCTACACCTTC	CASRAGTGEIYGYTF
TRBJ2-1	NA	TRBD2	TRBV9	TGTGCCAGCAGCGTTAGCGGGAGTGCCTACAATGAGCAGTTCTTC	CASSVSGSAYNEQFF
TRBJ1-5	NA	TRBD1	TRBV30	TGTGCCTGGAGTGGGGGACAGCCTAATCAGCCCCAGCATTTT	CAWSGGQPNQPQHF
TRBJ1-4	NA	NA	TRBV7-9	TGTGCCAGCAGCTTAGGCCCTAGGGGGGCAACTAATGAAAAACTGTTTTTT	CASSLGPRGATNEKLFF
TRBJ1-4	few	NA	TRBV12-5	TGTGCTAGTGGTTTGGTACTCGAGACAGGCGACCGACTTGAAAAACTGTTTTTT	CASGLVLETGDRLEKLFF
TRBJ2-5	NA	NA	TRBV28	TGTGCCAGCAGTACACCCCGACAGGGAGGGGAGACCCAGTACTTC	CASSTPRQGGETQYF
TRBJ2-2	NA	NA	TRBV19	TGTGCCAGTAGTATTGGAACGGCCACCGGGGAGCTGTTTTTT	CASSIGTATGELFF
TRBJ2-3	NA	TRBD2	TRBV2	TGTGCCAGCAGTGACTCCGGGGGGAGGAAGGGCACAGATACGCAGTATTTT	CASSDSGGRKGTDTQYF
TRBJ2-3	once	TRBD2	TRBV6-1	TGTGCCACCAAAGGGGGCGGGAGGGCCACAGATACGCAGTATTTT	CATKGGGRATDTQYF
TRBJ2-3	NA	NA	TRBV29-1	TGCAGCGTGGCCCCAACAGATACGCAGTATTTT	CSVAPTDTQYF
TRBJ2-5	NA	NA	TRBV7-3	TGTGCCAGCAGCTTGACCGACATGGGAGAGACCCAGTACTTC	CASSLTDMGETQYF
TRBJ1-2	NA	NA	TRBV7-2	TGTGCCAGCAGCTTAGGGGGACCGGGAACCCATGGCTACACCTTC	CASSLGGPGTHGYTF
TRBJ2-7	NA	NA	TRBV28	TGTGCCAGCAGTCACCGGGTTTTGACCTACGAGCAGTACTTC	CASSHRVLTYEQYF
TRBJ2-7	NA	NA	TRBV20-1	TGCAGTGCCCCCCGAGGGGCTAAGCAGTACTTC	CSAPRGAKQYF
TRBJ1-2	NA	TRBD1	TRBV4-1	TGCGCCAGCAGTTACGACAGGGAAATGGGAGGCTACACCTTC	CASSYDREMGGYTF
TRBJ1-1	NA	NA	TRBV27	TGTGCCAGCAGTCCAAGGGGCTTTGAAGCTTTCTTT	CASSPRGFEAFF
TRBJ2-7	NA	TRBD2	TRBV28	TGTGCCAGCACCCTAGCGGTCTTAACCCCGTACGAGCAGTACTTC	CASTLAVLTPYEQYF
TRBJ2-7	NA	NA	TRBV11-2	TGTGCCAGCAGCAACACCCTAAGCATATACGAGCAGTACTTC	CASSNTLSIYEQYF
TRBJ2-7	NA	NA	TRBV11-2	TGTGCCAGCAGCTTATCCACCGGGGCCTTCTTCGGGCAGTACTTC	CASSLSTGAFFGQYF
TRBJ2-4	NA	TRBD1	TRBV5-1	TGCGCCAGCAGCCAGGCCGGGGACAGGGTGGACATTCAGTACTTC	CASSQAGDRVDIQYF
TRBJ1-1	NA	TRBD1	TRBV19	TGTGCCAGTCAAGACAGGGTGGCCACTGAAGCTTTCTTT	CASQDRVATEAFF
TRBJ1-6	few	NA	TRBV7-3	TGTGCCAGCAGCTTAGTAGGGGGACCCCTCCACTTT	CASSLVGGPLHF
TRBJ2-7	NA	NA	TRBV28	TGTGCCAGCAGTTTGCGGTCTAATCTAGCGACGCTTTACTACGAGCAGTACTTC	CASSLRSNLATLYYEQYF
TRBJ1-2	NA	TRBD1	TRBV4-1	TGCGCCAGCAGCCAAGATGCTGGAGGAGGGGGCTACTATGGCTACACCTTC	CASSQDAGGGGYYGYTF
TRBJ2-1	few	NA	TRBV6-4	TGTGCCAGCAGTGACACACAACATAGGACCTACAATGAGCAGTTCTTC	CASSDTQHRTYNEQFF
TRBJ1-5	NA	TRBD1	TRBV6-1	TGTGCCAGCAGAATAGGGACAGCGGGGAGTCAGCCCCAGCATTTT	CASRIGTAGSQPQHF
TRBJ2-7	NA	NA	TRBV7-3	TGTGCCAGCAGCTCTCAGGGGTCGTACGAGCAGTACTTC	CASSSQGSYEQYF
TRBJ2-6	NA	NA	TRBV7-7	TGTGCCAGCAGCACTCACGTAGTGCCACAAAGTCGGGCCAACGTCCTGACTTTC	CASSTHVVPQSRANVLTF
TRBJ1-1	few	NA	TRBV4-1	TGCGCCAGCAGCCACCGGCCGGCAGAGAACACTGAAGCTTTCTTT	CASSHRPAENTEAFF
TRBJ2-2	NA	NA	TRBV5-1	TGCGCCAGCAGCGCAGGACGGACTTACACCGGGGAGCTGTTTTTT	CASSAGRTYTGELFF
TRBJ2-1	NA	TRBD2	TRBV5-1	TGCGCCAGCAGCTCCCCTGGGGTAGCGGGGAATGAGCAGTTCTTC	CASSSPGVAGNEQFF
TRBJ1-1	NA	TRBD1	TRBV9	TGTGCCAGCAGCGTAAAAGGGGACAGTAGAGCTTTCTTT	CASSVKGDSRAFF
TRBJ2-1	NA	NA	TRBV5-4	TGTGCCAGCAGCTTGGCCGGCCGGGATGGTAATGAGCAGTTCTTC	CASSLAGRDGNEQFF